The 15 T cell receptor beta chains below come from one sample, sequenced in a study of blood T cell repertoires in COVID-19. The method was immunoSEQ multiplex PCR; TCRdb's version includes in-frame clones alone and lacks a portion of them. Of around 93,000 clones in the sample, around 91% were seen once. Sequencing was performed on peripheral blood. These TCRs come from a young man with COVID-19, enrolled during active disease.

V usage is TRBV5-4 and J usage is TRBJ2-7; D remains unclear. The CDR3 is 14 amino acids. Trimming stripped 1 base from V and 2 bases from J, with 10 bases between. Germline values: CDR1 SGHNT, CDR2 YYREEE (reference sequence). CDR3 region: CASSLKQSPYEQYF. The CDR3 region has the DNA TGTGCCAGCAGCTTGAAACAGAGCCCCTACGAGCAGTACTTC.

This clone was observed a handful of times. The V and J genes are TRBV7-8 and TRBJ1-5; D gene unclear. Germline CDR1 reads SGHVS; CDR2 reads FQNEAQ. The ends were cut back, 8 bases at V and 2 bases at J, with 16 bases in the middle. The CDR3 extends over 15 amino acids. The CDR3 loop reads CASSTFADGNQPQHF. In DNA, the CDR3 is TGTGCCAGCTCAACCTTCGCGGATGGCAATCAGCCCCAGCATTTT.

The chain carries TRBV27 and TRBJ1-2, with 9 bases aligning to TRBD1. V shed 5 bases, J shed 6 bases, and the junction held 4 bases outside the gene matches. The CDR3 is made up of 13 amino acids. Germline loops: CDR1 MNHEY, CDR2 SMNVEV (reference sequence). This chain's CDR3 is CASSPGTGNGYTF. The CDR3 coding sequence is TGTGCCAGCAGTCCCGGGACAGGGAATGGCTACACCTTC.

This CDR3 is CASSSGTGVYEQYF. As DNA, the CDR3 is TGTGCCAGCAGTTCTGGGACAGGGGTCTACGAGCAGTACTTC. The chain joins TRBV6-5 to TRBJ2-7; 10 nucleotides match TRBD1. The CDR3 extends over 14 amino acids. Unmatched junction bases numbered 3, after V lost 4 bases and J lost 3 bases. CDR1 is MNHEY and CDR2 is SVGAGI in the germline V gene.

The CDR3 DNA sequence: TGTGCCAGCAGCTTCGGTGTTAGCTCCTACGAGCAGTACTTC. It codes for CASSFGVSSYEQYF. The chain carries TRBV7-2 and TRBJ2-7, with D unclear. This CDR3 region has 14 residues. The ends were cut back, 3 bases at V and 0 bases at J, with 9 bases in the middle. Germline values: CDR1 SGHTA, CDR2 FQGNSA.

The chain has TRBV6-5 and TRBJ2-3; D gene unclear. Trimming removed 2 bases at V and 3 bases at J, with 9 bases between. The CDR3 is 14 amino acids. Germline CDR1 reads MNHEY; CDR2 reads SVGAGI. CDR3 amino acids: CASSYRLETDTQYF. DNA of the CDR3: TGTGCCAGCAGTTACAGGTTGGAGACAGATACGCAGTATTTT.

V and J are TRBV11-2 and TRBJ2-7, with D hard to call. In germline, CDR1 is SGHAT, CDR2 FQNNGV. The CDR3 extends over 14 amino acids. The V and J ends lost 5 bases and 4 bases respectively, with 15 bases between them. For the CDR3, the DNA is TGTGCCAGCAGCCTAGGACCCTTCAGGTACGAGCAGTACTTC. This codes for CASSLGPFRYEQYF.

In its sample, this clone was seen once. This chain joins TRBV23-1 and TRBJ1-1; 8 bases are shared with TRBD1. TRBV23-1 is designated an ORF whose function remains uncertain. V lost 6 bases to trimming and J lost 0 bases; unmatched junction nucleotides: 18. CDR3 length: 19 amino acids. This CDR3 reads CASRARDRLGRVMNTEAFF. The CDR3 nucleotides are TGCGCCAGCAGAGCCCGGGACAGGCTAGGGAGGGTCATGAACACTGAAGCTTTCTTT.

This rearrangement joins TRBV28 to TRBJ2-2; TRBD2 might be the D (7 bases). The CDR3 sequence is 15 residues long. Per the germline V gene, CDR1 is MDHEN and CDR2 is SYDVKM. V was pared by 3 bases and J by 2 bases, with 10 bases between. The CDR3 coding sequence is TGTGCCAGCAGTTTGGGGGGGCGTAACACCGGGGAGCTGTTTTTT. Protein sequence: CASSLGGRNTGELFF. Drawing the rest from reference TRBV28 and TRBJ2-2, the complete variable domain is DVKVTQSSRYLVKRTGEKVFLECVQDMDHENMFWYRQDPGLGLRLIYFSYDVKMKEKGDIPEGYSVSREKKERFSLILESASTNQTSMYLCASSLGGRNTGELFFGEGSRLTVL.

The chain carries TRBV2 and TRBJ2-2; D remains ambiguous. CDR1 and CDR2 (germline): SNHLY, FYNNEI. This CDR3 region has 12 residues. V lost 7 bases and J 4 bases, leaving 7 bases between the germline ends. CDR3 in DNA: TGTGCCAGCAAACTTTCCACCGGGGAGCTGTTTTTT. Translated, it gives CASKLSTGELFF. Using reference TRBV2 and TRBJ2-2 for the parts outside the CDR3, the full variable domain is EPEVTQTPSHQVTQMGQEVILRCVPISNHLYFYWYRQILGQKVEFLVSFYNNEISEKSEIFDDQFSVERPDGSNFTLKIRSTKLEDSAMYFCASKLSTGELFFGEGSRLTVL.

The V call is TRBV10-3, the J call TRBJ1-2; 7 bases align to TRBD1. The germline V gene encodes CDR1 ENHRY and CDR2 SYGVKD. The CDR3 is 15 amino acids. V was pared by 6 bases and J by 2 bases, with 9 bases of the junction left unmatched. The CDR3 sequence is CAIRYDRELNYGYTF. DNA of the CDR3: TGTGCCATCAGATACGACAGGGAGCTAAACTATGGCTACACCTTC.

The chain combines TRBV27 with TRBJ2-1, with D tentatively TRBD1 (5 bases). This CDR3 region has 12 residues. The V and J ends lost 3 bases and 7 bases respectively, with 7 bases between them. Germline V CDR1 and CDR2: MNHEY, SMNVEV (reference sequence). In DNA, the CDR3 is TGTGCCAGCAGTTTTCGACAGAATGAGCAGTTCTTC. This sequence encodes CASSFRQNEQFF.

V and J are TRBV5-5 and TRBJ1-1; D remains ambiguous. Per the germline V gene, CDR1 is SGHKS and CDR2 is YYEKEE (reference sequence). Trimming shortened V by 3 bases and J by 5 bases, and 14 bases separated the two germline ends. The CDR3 sequence is 14 residues long. The CDR3 is CASSSAYPGTEAFF. The CDR3 DNA reads as TGTGCCAGCAGCTCGGCTTACCCGGGGACTGAAGCTTTCTTT.

The V and J genes are TRBV28 and TRBJ2-7, with D possibly TRBD1 on 6 matching bases. The V gene lost 6 bases and the J gene lost 2 bases, with 14 bases spanning the gap. There are 14 residues in the CDR3. Per germline, CDR1 MDHEN and CDR2 SYDVKM. DNA of the CDR3: TGTGCCAGCAGCCACCCACAGGGTCCCTACGAGCAGTACTTC. It specifies CASSHPQGPYEQYF.

The V and J genes are TRBV7-6 and TRBJ2-2; 7 bases agree with TRBD1. Losses at the gene ends were 5 bases for V and 6 bases for J; bases not matched to a gene: 6. Germline V gene lookup returns CDR1 SGHVS and CDR2 FNYEAQ. The CDR3 consists of 14 residues. CDR3 coding DNA: TGTGCCAGCAGCATCGCAGGGGGAGCCGGGGAGCTGTTTTTT. Translating gives CASSIAGGAGELFF.